The 23 T cell receptor beta chains listed next were all sequenced from one sample in a study of T cell responses to AZD1222 COVID-19 vaccine. Data came from immunoSEQ multiplex PCR; TCRdb stores just in-frame clones and leaves some out. The table lists about 110,000 clones, around 92% of them singletons. Sequences were derived from peripheral blood, sampled 28 days after the second AZD1222 dose. All receptors derive from an adult who received the AZD1222 COVID-19 vaccine.

The gene calls are TRBV19 and TRBJ1-1, with D possibly matching TRBD1 (5 bases). The germline CDR1 and CDR2 sequences are LNHDA and SQIVND (reference sequence). Trimming shortened V by 9 bases and J by 4 bases, and 9 bases separated the two germline ends. The CDR3 loop spans 11 amino acids. For the CDR3, the DNA is TGTGCCAGCCTTGGGGGCACTGAAGCTTTCTTT. Encoded protein: CASLGGTEAFF.

V is TRBV3-1 (or the pseudogene TRBV3-2) and J is TRBJ2-5; D ambiguous. The germline V gene has CDR1 LGHDT and CDR2 YNNKEL (reference sequence). This CDR3 is built from 12 residues. V was clipped by 3 bases and J by 2 bases, with 4 bases between them. For the CDR3, the DNA is TGTGCCAGCAGCCAGTTACAAGAGACCCAGTACTTC. As protein: CASSQLQETQYF.

The CDR3 region is CASSQDRLAGSYNEQFF. CDR3 bases: TGTGCCAGCAGCCAAGATCGGCTAGCGGGCTCCTACAATGAGCAGTTCTTC. The V call is TRBV3-1 (or the pseudogene TRBV3-2), the J call TRBJ2-1; 8 nucleotides line up with TRBD2. Germline lookup yields CDR1 LGHDT and CDR2 YNNKEL (reference sequence). V shed 0 bases, J shed 0 bases, and the junction held 4 bases outside the gene matches. This CDR3 comprises 17 residues.

The chain joins TRBV27 to TRBJ2-7, with D possibly matching TRBD2 (5 bases). Trimming cost V 4 bases and J 0 bases, with 13 bases left between them. Germline loops: CDR1 MNHEY, CDR2 SMNVEV (reference sequence). The CDR3 runs to 15 residues. The CDR3 nucleotides read TGTGCCAGCAGTTATGGACTGGAAGGCTCCTACGAGCAGTACTTC. Translating gives CASSYGLEGSYEQYF.

The chain employs TRBV28 and TRBJ1-3, with TRBD1 as a possible D gene (5 bases). The CDR3 totals 17 residues. Germline V gene sequence: CDR1 MDHEN, CDR2 SYDVKM. V was trimmed by 1 base and J by 0 bases, leaving 13 bases between them. The CDR3 sequence is CASSLLEGPSSGNTIYF. CDR3 DNA sequence: TGTGCCAGCAGTTTATTAGAGGGGCCAAGCTCTGGAAACACCATATATTTT.

This chain connects TRBV21-1 to TRBJ2-3; the listed D gene, TRBD2, was not tested against the DNA. TRBV21-1 represents a pseudogene. The CDR3 runs to 18 residues. CDR3 nucleotide sequence: TGTGCCAGCAGCACGACCGCCGGACTAGTCAAGATCACAGATACGCAGTATTTT. This translates into CASSTTAGLVKITDTQYF.

V and J are TRBV6-5 and TRBJ1-6; D gene uncertain. The V end lost 2 bases, the J end lost 7 bases, and 6 bases lay between the germline ends. CDR3 length: 13 amino acids. The germline CDR1 and CDR2 sequences are MNHEY and SVGAGI. This chain's CDR3 is CASSYRENSPLHF. CDR3 DNA sequence: TGTGCCAGCAGTTACAGGGAAAATTCACCCCTCCACTTT.

This clone was recorded only once. The chain couples TRBV2 to TRBJ1-6; D is uncertain. Trimming took off 4 bases at V and 6 bases at J, with 4 bases between the two ends. Germline V gene lookup returns CDR1 SNHLY and CDR2 FYNNEI. The CDR3 contains 12 residues. The CDR3 sequence is CASSGGNSPLHF. CDR3 coding DNA: TGTGCCAGCAGTGGGGGTAATTCACCCCTCCACTTT.

The chain links TRBV3-1 (or the pseudogene TRBV3-2) to TRBJ1-5; no reliable D call. The ends were cut back, 4 bases at V and 6 bases at J, with 7 bases in the middle. Germline CDR1 and CDR2: LGHDT and YNNKEL (reference sequence). The CDR3 loop spans 12 amino acids. The DNA for the CDR3 is TGTGCCAGCAGCCCGTGGGGTCAGCCCCAGCATTTT. Translated, it gives CASSPWGQPQHF.

This sequence joins TRBV5-1 and TRBJ2-7, with D perhaps being TRBD1 or TRBD2 (6 bases each). Per the germline V gene, CDR1 is SGHRS and CDR2 is YFSETQ. There are 14 residues in the CDR3. V lost 4 bases and J lost 3, with 14 bases in between. The CDR3 sequence: CASSHKGDFYEQYF. The DNA of the CDR3 is TGCGCCAGCAGCCACAAGGGGGACTTCTACGAGCAGTACTTC.

The rearrangement uses TRBV7-2 and TRBJ2-7; TRBD1 aligns across 7 bases. CDR1 is SGHTA and CDR2 is FQGNSA in the germline V gene. J lost 2 bases, V lost 3 bases, and 10 bases had no gene match. CDR3 length: 16 amino acids. Written as DNA, the CDR3 is TGTGCCAGCAGCTTCACCATAGACAGGGCGCCCTACGAGCAGTACTTC. Its translation is CASSFTIDRAPYEQYF.

The chain has TRBV27 and TRBJ2-5; D is uncertain. The CDR3 spans 10 residues. V was shortened by 8 bases and J by 5 bases, with 6 bases between the two germline ends. Looked up from germline, CDR1 is MNHEY and CDR2 is SMNVEV (reference sequence). CDR3 region: CASLFETQYF. In DNA, the CDR3 is TGTGCCAGCCTTTTCGAGACCCAGTACTTC.

The chain recombines TRBV27 with TRBJ2-1; the D gene is possibly TRBD1 (5 bases). The CDR3 consists of 15 residues. The germline V gene encodes CDR1 MNHEY and CDR2 SMNVEV (reference sequence). V was shortened by 2 bases and J by 5 bases, with 13 bases between the two germline ends. The chain's CDR3 is CASSLRDRKDNEQFF. The CDR3 coding sequence is TGTGCCAGCAGTTTAAGAGACAGAAAAGACAATGAGCAGTTCTTC.

The chain combines TRBV6-1 with TRBJ1-1, with D possibly being TRBD1 (5 bases). Germline CDR1 reads MNHNS; CDR2 reads SASEGT. The CDR3 has 14 amino acids. Trimming cost V 2 bases and J 10 bases, with 17 bases left between them. The CDR3 loop is CASSESPAGQRAFF. CDR3 in DNA: TGTGCCAGCAGTGAAAGTCCGGCGGGGCAGAGAGCTTTCTTT.

The chain employs TRBV28 and TRBJ2-1; 11 bases fit TRBD2. The CDR3 is made up of 18 amino acids. Per the germline V gene, CDR1 is MDHEN and CDR2 is SYDVKM. With 2 bases clipped from V and 3 bases from J, the junction kept 9 bases outside the gene matches. The CDR3 is CASSLKSWTSGLYNEQFF. The CDR3 DNA sequence: TGTGCCAGCAGTTTAAAGTCCTGGACTAGCGGGCTCTACAATGAGCAGTTCTTC. Combining the CDR3 with reference TRBV28 and TRBJ2-1 gives the whole variable domain DVKVTQSSRYLVKRTGEKVFLECVQDMDHENMFWYRQDPGLGLRLIYFSYDVKMKEKGDIPEGYSVSREKKERFSLILESASTNQTSMYLCASSLKSWTSGLYNEQFFGPGTRLTVL.

The chain uses TRBV18 and TRBJ1-1, with TRBD1 matching over 7 bases. The germline gives CDR1 KGHSH, CDR2 LQKENI. V was pared by 4 bases and J by 3 bases, with 5 bases of the junction left unmatched. This CDR3 has 14 residues. The CDR3 DNA is TGTGCCAGCTCACTACAGGGGCCAGACACTGAAGCTTTCTTT. It yields the protein CASSLQGPDTEAFF.

The chain is built from TRBV28 and TRBJ1-2; D possibly corresponds to TRBD1 (6 bases). The CDR3 sequence is 15 residues long. From germline, CDR1 is MDHEN and CDR2 SYDVKM. V lost 6 bases to trimming and J lost 8 bases, with 22 bases between them. This CDR3 reads CASSSPFLDRSGYTF. The CDR3 DNA follows: TGTGCCAGCAGCTCCCCCTTTCTGGACAGATCGGGCTACACCTTC.

The gene calls are TRBV5-4 and TRBJ2-1; 10 positions agree with TRBD2. The CDR3 covers 16 residues. With V trimmed by 3 bases and J by 2 bases, 5 bases remained unmatched. In germline, CDR1 is SGHNT, CDR2 YYREEE (reference sequence). CDR3 sequence: CASSWSGRAAYNEQFF. The DNA for the CDR3 is TGTGCCAGCAGCTGGAGCGGGAGGGCCGCCTACAATGAGCAGTTCTTC. The variable domain in full, with the rest retrieved from reference TRBV5-4 and TRBJ2-1, is ETGVTQSPTHLIKTRGQQVTLRCSSQSGHNTVSWYQQALGQGPQFIFQYYREEENGRGNFPPRFSGLQFPNYSSELNVNALELDDSALYLCASSWSGRAAYNEQFFGPGTRLTVL.

The rearrangement links TRBV2 to TRBJ2-5, with 8 bases matching TRBD2. Trimming at V came to 10 bases and at J to 2 bases, leaving 9 bases not matched to a gene. The germline CDR1 and CDR2 sequences are SNHLY and FYNNEI. CDR3 length: 14 residues. CDR3 residues: CATRRASGQETQYF. As DNA, the CDR3 is TGTGCCACCCGGAGGGCTAGCGGGCAAGAGACCCAGTACTTC.

The chain carries TRBV27 and TRBJ1-2; D not resolved. The CDR3 totals 13 residues. CDR1 and CDR2 (germline): MNHEY, SMNVEV (reference sequence). The V end lost 2 bases, the J end lost 2 bases, and 6 bases lay between the germline ends. CDR3 protein: CASSLTGNYGYTF. The CDR3 nucleotides read TGTGCCAGCAGTTTAACGGGAAACTATGGCTACACCTTC.

V and J are TRBV28 and TRBJ2-7, with 12 bases aligning to TRBD2. There are 15 residues in the CDR3. Looked up from germline, CDR1 is MDHEN and CDR2 is SYDVKM. V trimming: 7 bases; J trimming: 5 bases; junction bases outside the gene matches: 9. The CDR3 protein is CASTTRLAGVNEQYF. CDR3 DNA sequence: TGTGCCAGCACCACCAGACTAGCGGGAGTAAACGAGCAGTACTTC.

J is TRBJ2-7 and V is TRBV28, with 8 bases that match TRBD1. The germline gives CDR1 MDHEN, CDR2 SYDVKM. V lost 6 bases to trimming and J lost 0 bases; unmatched junction nucleotides: 4. The CDR3 contains 14 residues. The CDR3 nucleotides read TGTGCCAGCAGGCAGGGGGCGCGCTCCTACGAGCAGTACTTC. Residues: CASRQGARSYEQYF.

This chain links TRBV6-6 with TRBJ1-2; D not certain. Trimming took off 6 bases at V and 8 bases at J, with 13 bases between the two ends. CDR3 length: 12 residues. Germline CDR1 and CDR2: MNHNY and SVGAGI (reference sequence). CDR3 sequence (DNA): TGTGCCAGCAGGGACCCGGAGGGAGGCTACACCTTC. It specifies CASRDPEGGYTF.